This TCR beta chain originates from a study of human T cells and chemical hapten exposure. This CDR3 contains 15 residues. CDR1 is SGHTA, CDR2 FQGNSA, per germline. J lost 3 bases, V lost 5 bases, and 6 bases had no gene match. Sample time point: pre-sensitization, week 0. The treatment denotes: therapeutic diphenylcyclopropenone sensitization with weekly scalp DPC. Broader study findings: Counts of TCRs expanded at PT1 correlated positively with patch test score. Against controls, expanded TCRs gave rise to significantly more large CDR3 similarity clusters.

This clonotype was observed a handful of times. Its antigen is not identified. TCRdb re-derived calls from the RACE reads in MiXCR, one entry per CDR3 protein. The data show 240,000 or so distinct CDR3 sequences, 7.5% to 10% seen once. V is TRBV7-2 and J is TRBJ2-2; 7 nucleotides line up with TRBD1. Sequenced material: whole blood, taken in connection with sensitization to the hapten diphenylcyclopropenone (DPC). The origin of this receptor is a woman between 40 and 50 years old with alopecia areata. Some clones in this sample may be carry-over from other donors' samples. CDR3 DNA: TGTGCCAGCAGCACCAGACAGGGATACACCGGGGAGCTGTTTTTT. Translated, it gives CASSTRQGYTGELFF.